This T cell receptor beta chain was found in a study of beta chain features in type 1 diabetes. Donors underwent one heparinised blood draw, 95 to 150 mL on average. Isolation of CD4+ naive, central memory, regulatory and stem cell-like memory cells was achieved by sorting via CD45RO/CCR7/CD25/CD127/CD95/CD27. The investigators reverse transcribed all of the isolated RNA, so they sequenced expressed TCRB transcripts. Only in-frame clones appear in the TCRdb table, and some are missing; sequencing was by immunoSEQ multiplex PCR. This table has 120,000 or so clones, 15% to 20% appearing once. Whole-study findings and limits: Moderate yet significant TCRB CDR3 shortening was seen in Type 1 diabetes patients in all four CD4+ subsets. The similarity of naive, central memory and Treg TCRB repertoires appeared greater among patients than among healthy donors.

This clone was recorded at least ten times. Antigen: not known. Sequences were obtained from central memory CD4+ T cells from blood. This receptor was identified in a man aged 18 to 35 with type 1 diabetes.

The CDR3 loop is CASSLGGPQETQYF. DNA for the CDR3: TGTGCCAGCAGCTTAGGGGGCCCCCAAGAGACCCAGTACTTC. V gene TRBV7-9 combines with J gene TRBJ2-5; TRBD1 is a possible D gene (5 bases). Germline values: CDR1 SEHNR, CDR2 FQNEAQ (reference sequence). CDR3 length: 14 residues. V was clipped by 1 base and J by 1 base, with 7 bases between them. Using reference TRBV7-9 and TRBJ2-5 for the parts outside the CDR3, the full variable domain is DTGVSQNPRHKITKRGQNVTFRCDPISEHNRLYWYRQTLGQGPEFLTYFQNEAQLEKSRLLSDRFSAERPKGSFSTLEIQRTEQGDSAMYLCASSLGGPQETQYFGPGTRLLVL.